This section outlines one T cell receptor (beta chain) sequence together with its context. What antigen it recognizes has not been identified. The record has no base qualities; no much larger clone is one base away. TCR libraries were built from approximately 400 ng RNA with the Immunoverse kit, using molecular barcoded adaptors covering alpha/delta and beta/gamma chains. TCR library preparation was performed with the same RNA that was used for transcriptome sequencing. Sequencing of TCR libraries was carried out on an Illumina HiSeq 4000 with 2 x 150 cycles. In the source study's methods: Using MiXCR, which included quality filtering and error correction, TCR reads were aligned to human V, D, J and C references and then assembled into CDR3 clonotypes. The tcR package in R was used for analysis of clonotype counts and gene usage diversity. Raw mapping reads were checked after the RNA-seq reads had been mapped by STAR aligner version 2.5.3a onto the human GRCh37 genome. To test how sequencing depth affects detected clonotypes, IR-seq fastq files were randomly downsampled with Seqtk 1.3. TCRdb ran its own pipeline on the public reads, namely fastp trimming at Q25 and MiXCR clone calling, and kept in-frame beta chains. Each entry is one CDR3 protein sequence, shown with its most common DNA and genes. The V and J calls shown here were made by TCRdb, not taken from the authors' results. Here the sample has tens of thousands of distinct CDR3 sequences; approximately 14% occur a single time. The top ten clones comprise 40% to 55% of the sample.

This specimen comes from a study of read filtering for tumor transcriptome and immune sequencing (dated by TCRdb to about 2020). Turning to the overall study: The cohort consisted of approximately 16 male and roughly 13 female patients, with a mean age of roughly 70 years and an age range of roughly 45 to 80. By revised international staging, about 8 patients were R-ISS I, some 17 were R-ISS II and 6 or 7 were R-ISS III. After DNase treatment, whole-transcriptome libraries were prepared using the TruSeq RNA Access Library Prep Kit. Per sample, about 4.05 to 10.27 million TCR-region mapped reads were obtained with IR-seq, compared with only 85 to 1273 with RNA-seq. Using the same bone marrow samples, the study ran both targeted immune repertoire sequencing and bulk whole-transcriptome sequencing and then compared the TCR repertoires from each method. As a main aim, a read-filtering strategy for immune repertoire data was addressed, with the specific question being whether clonotypes supported by a single read should be removed. Summary of the overall study and its limitations: In IR-seq, single-read clonotypes were roughly 84% of clonotypes but around 3.2% of total reads; in RNA-seq they were roughly 73% of clonotypes and about 40% of reads. Clonotypes were captured by IR-seq at much higher depth and more reliably than by RNA-seq, and smaller IR-seq throughput was sufficient for identification of most shared clonotypes. When single-read clonotypes were removed, the proportions of shared clonotypes in IR-seq and RNA-seq correlated more strongly. The sorted CD138-negative fraction was a mixed bone marrow immune population, not purified T cells.

Via the germline V gene, CDR1 is MDHEN and CDR2 SYDVKM. The trim is 3 bases for V and 2 bases for J, with a gap of 11 bases between the germline ends. The CDR3 runs 16 residues from the cysteine to the phenylalanine. CDR3 DNA is the only sequence kept; it has 48 bases, read in frame from the first base. Bone marrow was sampled from every patient at the time of active disease. Bone marrow mononuclear cells were isolated by Ficoll-Hypaque density gradient centrifugation. CD138-negative cells were obtained by negative selection after labeling with CD138 magnetic microbeads on a MACS separator, removing myeloma plasma cells. The purity of the isolated cells was checked by flow cytometry with CD138 antibodies on an Attune NxT. Total RNA was extracted using TRIzol reagent and was quantified on a NanoDrop spectrophotometer. Paired RNA-seq and IR-seq were performed on each patient's CD138-negative bone marrow sample.

This clonotype originated in a donor older than 35 with multiple myeloma. The sequenced sample was a population of CD138-negative cells sorted from bone marrow. What the cell subset or site label conveys for this sample: bone marrow mononuclear cells depleted of CD138+ plasma/myeloma cells by negative magnetic selection. Recombination joined TRBV28 with TRBJ2-6; TRBD2 could be the D gene, as 6 bases match. The nucleotide sequence reads TGTGCCAGCAGTTTGGGGCGGGGCCCTGGGGCCAACGTCCTGACTTTC. It specifies CASSLGRGPGANVLTF.